The sequence of this TCR beta chain was determined in a study of blood T cell repertoires in COVID-19. Study as a whole: The United States, Italy and Spain supplied acute and convalescent COVID-19 samples. T cells, B-cell-depleted T cells, or PBMCs supplied cDNA or gDNA.

This CDR3 is built from 14 residues. With 5 bases removed from V and 6 bases from J, the gap between germline ends came to 13 bases. Germline V lookup: CDR1 MNHEY, CDR2 SMNVEV (reference sequence). In the study's own analysis: Estimation of nucleated cell counts was performed using reference gene primer amplification. Generated by immunoSEQ multiplex PCR, the TCRdb table keeps only in-frame clones and is missing some. V and J calls and clone size follow that table, whereas D and trimming were derived from the DNA. The top ten clones hold over 10% of a sample with 150,000 to 200,000 clones, about four fifths of them seen once.

The clonotype comes from a man in his sixties or seventies who had recovered from COVID-19. V is TRBV27 and J is TRBJ2-2; tentatively, D is TRBD2 (6 bases). The sample consisted of peripheral blood. The CDR3 is CASSPRLDPGELFF. CDR3 nucleotides: TGTGCCAGCAGTCCCCGACTAGACCCCGGGGAGCTGTTTTTT.